Following are 30 T cell receptor beta chains from one sample sequenced in a study of blood T cell repertoires in COVID-19. The table came from immunoSEQ multiplex PCR; TCRdb's copy has only in-frame clones and leaves some out. The table lists about 180,000 clones, about 85% of them singletons, with about 9.1% in the top ten. The specimen sequenced was peripheral blood. The receptors come from a woman of 80 years or more with acute or convalescent COVID-19.

The chain is built from TRBV4-3 and TRBJ1-2, with 7 bases that match TRBD1. The V segment lost 5 bases and the J segment 3 bases; nucleotides outside the gene matches: 3. Germline values: CDR1 LGHNA, CDR2 YSLEER. This CDR3 is 13 amino acids long. CDR3 loop: CASSFGTDYGYTF. The DNA for the CDR3 is TGCGCCAGCAGCTTCGGGACAGACTATGGCTACACCTTC.

The CDR3 DNA reads TGTGCCAGTAGCCGTGCCCTGGGACAGAAGGTTTATAGCAATCAGCCCCAGCATTTT. This codes for CASSRALGQKVYSNQPQHF. The chain links TRBV19 to TRBJ1-5, with 7 positions matching TRBD1. CDR1 LNHDA and CDR2 SQIVND come from the germline V gene (reference sequence). There are 19 residues in the CDR3. V shed 6 bases, J shed 0 bases, and the junction held 17 bases outside the gene matches.

The chain joins TRBV7-2 to TRBJ2-1; the D gene is possibly TRBD2 (5 bases). Germline CDR1 SGHTA, CDR2 FQGNSA. V shed 2 bases and J shed 3 bases, with 11 bases lying between them. The CDR3 runs 15 residues. The CDR3 here is CASSLRRADYNEQFF. In DNA, the CDR3 is TGTGCCAGCAGCTTAAGGCGGGCCGACTACAATGAGCAGTTCTTC.

The rearrangement joins TRBV29-1 to TRBJ2-3; 8 nucleotides match TRBD2. Germline assignment: CDR1 SQVTM and CDR2 ANQGSEA. V shed 8 bases and J 6 bases; nucleotides not matched to a gene: 13. The CDR3 is 14 amino acids. The CDR3 DNA reads TGCAGCTTGGGAGGTGGAGGCGGGAGGGATACGCAGTATTTT. Encoded protein: CSLGGGGGRDTQYF.

Concerning this clone: The junction does not match germline at one end; this may be a read error. V usage is TRBV5-1 and J usage is TRBJ2-3, with 7 bases that match TRBD2. This CDR3 is 16 amino acids long. Germline V lookup: CDR1 SGHRS, CDR2 YFSETQ. The CDR3 bases are TGCGCCAGCAGTTTGGAGGGAGGGGCCCTGGGGGATACGCAGTATTTT. It specifies CASSLEGGALGDTQYF.

The rearrangement uses TRBV12-5 and TRBJ2-2; D not resolved. The ends were cut back, 3 bases at V and 5 bases at J, with 10 bases in the middle. Germline CDR1 and CDR2: LGHNT and FRNRAP. The CDR3 extends over 14 amino acids. This chain's CDR3 is CASGLSFSTGELFF. The CDR3 DNA is TGTGCTAGTGGTTTATCGTTTAGTACCGGGGAGCTGTTTTTT. Supplemented by reference TRBV12-5 and TRBJ2-2, the full variable domain reads DARVTQTPRHKVTEMGQEVTMRCQPILGHNTVFWYRQTMMQGLELLAYFRNRAPLDDSGMPKDRFSAEMPDATLATLKIQPSEPRDSAVYFCASGLSFSTGELFFGEGSRLTVL.

This chain links TRBV7-2 with TRBJ1-1, with D perhaps TRBD1 (6 bases). The CDR3 totals 13 residues. Germline CDR1 reads SGHTA; CDR2 reads FQGNSA. Trimming stripped 0 bases from V and 7 bases from J, with 9 bases between. CDR3 nucleotides: TGTGCCAGCAGCTTAGCGGGGGCCGTTGAAGCTTTCTTT. Protein product: CASSLAGAVEAFF. The entire variable domain, with the rest obtained from reference TRBV7-2 and TRBJ1-1, is as follows: GAGVSQSPSNKVTEKGKDVELRCDPISGHTALYWYRQSLGQGLEFLIYFQGNSAPDKSGLPSDRFSAERTGGSVSTLTIQRTQQEDSAVYLCASSLAGAVEAFFGQGTRLTVV.

V and J are TRBV6-5 and TRBJ2-1, with 9 positions matching TRBD2. The CDR3 totals 13 residues. CDR1 is MNHEY and CDR2 is SVGAGI in the germline V gene. Trimming took 7 bases from V and 8 from J; bases not matched to a gene: 6. CDR3 region: CASKWAGGDEQFF. The CDR3 DNA reads TGTGCCAGCAAATGGGCGGGGGGGGATGAGCAGTTCTTC.

This chain joins TRBV29-1 and TRBJ2-1; 10 nucleotides agree with TRBD1. CDR1 and CDR2 (germline): SQVTM, ANQGSEA. V gave up 7 bases and J gave up 3 bases; unmatched junction bases: 0. The CDR3 loop spans 12 amino acids. In DNA, the CDR3 is TGCAGCGGGGACAGGGGCTACAATGAGCAGTTCTTC. Residues: CSGDRGYNEQFF.

The genes are TRBV4-2 and TRBJ2-1; 13 nucleotides agree with TRBD2. The V and J ends lost 1 base and 1 base, in that order; junction bases with no gene match: 7. The CDR3 length is 19 residues. Germline V gene lookup returns CDR1 LGHNA and CDR2 YNFKEQ. This CDR3 reads CASSQASGTSGESYNEQFF. The CDR3, as DNA: TGTGCCAGCAGCCAAGCCTCCGGGACTAGCGGGGAATCCTACAATGAGCAGTTCTTC.

This chain links TRBV5-5 with TRBJ2-7; 7 bases map to TRBD2. The V segment lost 5 bases and the J segment 1 base; nucleotides outside the gene matches: 12. The CDR3 has 16 residues. CDR1 is SGHKS and CDR2 is YYEKEE in the germline V gene (reference sequence). CDR3 amino acids: CASRRGAGLESYEQYF. The CDR3 DNA sequence: TGTGCCAGCAGACGAGGAGCGGGGTTAGAGTCCTACGAGCAGTACTTC.

V gene TRBV12-3 or TRBV12-4 combines with J gene TRBJ1-1, with D hard to call. This CDR3 is 12 amino acids long. V lost 2 bases to trimming and J lost 10 bases, with 11 bases between them. The CDR3 region has the DNA TGTGCCAGCAGTTTATTCCGGAGATCAGCTTTCTTT. Its protein product is CASSLFRRSAFF.

This rearrangement joins TRBV6-2 or TRBV6-3 to TRBJ2-5; possible D gene TRBD2, 6 bases. Germline lookup yields CDR1 MNHEY and CDR2 SVGEGT. Trimming removed 2 bases at V and 7 bases at J, with 8 bases between. The length of the CDR3 is 12 residues. For the CDR3, the DNA is TGTGCCAGCAGTTACGAGGAGGGGACCCAGTACTTC. Translating gives CASSYEEGTQYF.

J is TRBJ2-1 and V is TRBV5-1, with D perhaps matching TRBD2 (6 bases). The CDR3 is made up of 14 amino acids. V dropped 5 bases and J dropped 7 bases, with 16 bases sitting between them. Germline V gene sequence: CDR1 SGHRS, CDR2 YFSETQ. CDR3 amino acids: CASREENGGNEQFF. Written as DNA, the CDR3 is TGCGCCAGCAGAGAGGAAAATGGGGGGAATGAGCAGTTCTTC.

This clone came up a few times. This chain joins TRBV19 and TRBJ1-3, with D possibly being TRBD1 (5 bases). Germline CDR1 and CDR2: LNHDA and SQIVND (reference sequence). The CDR3 consists of 16 residues. Trimming removed 6 bases at V and 0 bases at J, with 15 bases between. The CDR3 loop reads CASRRLDSYSGNTIYF. The CDR3, as DNA: TGTGCCAGTAGAAGGCTCGACAGTTACTCTGGAAACACCATATATTTT.

The chain couples TRBV7-2 to TRBJ1-4; possibly TRBD1 for D (6 bases). CDR3 length: 14 residues. Germline V gene data show CDR1 as SGHTA and CDR2 as FQGNSA. Trimming pared 4 bases from V and 7 bases from J, leaving 13 bases between. CDR3 loop: CASSSNRAAEKLFF. In DNA, the CDR3 is TGTGCCAGCAGCTCCAACAGGGCGGCTGAAAAACTGTTTTTT.

This sequence joins TRBV15 and TRBJ1-3; D is unresolved. Deletions cut 0 bases from V and 4 bases from J, with 10 bases between. Germline V gene lookup returns CDR1 LNHNV and CDR2 YYDKDF (reference sequence). The CDR3 covers 15 residues. The CDR3 sequence is CATSRDGAVGNTIYF. The CDR3 nucleotides are TGTGCCACCAGCAGAGATGGTGCAGTGGGAAACACCATATATTTT.

The V gene is TRBV9, the J gene TRBJ2-3, with a tentative D call TRBD1 (6 bases). The germline V gene encodes CDR1 SGDLS and CDR2 YYNGEE. The CDR3 contains 15 residues. Trimming took 0 bases from V and 3 from J, leaving 11 bases between them. CDR3 in amino acids: CASSVARGRTDTQYF. As DNA, the CDR3 is TGTGCCAGCAGCGTAGCCAGGGGCCGGACAGATACGCAGTATTTT.

The V call is TRBV12-2, the J call TRBJ2-5; TRBD2, the table's D call, lacks a check against the DNA. TRBV12-2 is a listed pseudogene. This CDR3 is 18 amino acids long. The CDR3 reads CASRPPPRSGEYQETQYF. As DNA, the CDR3 is TGTGCAAGTCGCCCTCCCCCTCGTAGCGGGGAGTACCAAGAGACCCAGTACTTC.

V is TRBV7-2 and J is TRBJ1-2, with 10 positions matching TRBD1. Germline CDR1 and CDR2: SGHTA and FQGNSA. This CDR3 is built from 17 residues. V shed 3 bases, J shed 2 bases, and the junction held 9 bases outside the gene matches. The CDR3 sequence is CASSFAPGQGRNYGYTF. The CDR3 DNA reads TGTGCCAGCAGCTTTGCGCCGGGACAGGGGAGAAACTATGGCTACACCTTC.

V is TRBV7-9 and J is TRBJ2-7; D might be TRBD2 (6 bases). Trimming removed 5 bases from V and 4 bases from J, with 18 bases in between. Germline V CDR1 and CDR2: SEHNR, FQNEAQ (reference sequence). There are 15 residues in the CDR3. CDR3 sequence reads: CASSLVEGLRYEQYF. The CDR3 DNA reads TGTGCCAGCAGCCTCGTTGAGGGACTTCGGTACGAGCAGTACTTC.

Note on this clone: Additional DNA sequences in this sample encode the identical CDR3. The chain employs TRBV7-9 and TRBJ2-7; D unresolved. Germline CDR1 SEHNR, CDR2 FQNEAQ (reference sequence). CDR3 length: 12 amino acids. The ends were cut back, 5 bases at V and 3 bases at J, with 8 bases in the middle. CDR3 in DNA: TGTGCCAGCAGCCCCACTGGCTACGAGCAGTACTTC. Translated, it gives CASSPTGYEQYF.

The V call is TRBV10-3, the J call TRBJ1-2; TRBD1 matches 10 bases. Germline assignment: CDR1 ENHRY and CDR2 SYGVKD. This CDR3 contains 15 residues. Trimming cost V 6 bases and J 0 bases; bases outside gene matches: 4. The CDR3 loop is CAIRPGQGSNYGYTF. In DNA, the CDR3 is TGTGCCATCAGGCCGGGACAGGGGTCTAACTATGGCTACACCTTC.

This clone came up once. The rearrangement links TRBV5-1 to TRBJ2-1, with a tentative D call TRBD2 (5 bases). This CDR3 is 15 amino acids long. The ends were cut back, 0 bases at V and 3 bases at J, with 10 bases in the middle. CDR1 is SGHRS, CDR2 YFSETQ, per germline. Written as DNA, the CDR3 is TGCGCCAGCAGCTTGGGCAGCGGAAACTACAATGAGCAGTTCTTC. It translates to CASSLGSGNYNEQFF.

The gene calls are TRBV10-2 and TRBJ2-7; 11 positions match TRBD2. Looked up from germline, CDR1 is WSHSY and CDR2 is SAAADI. The CDR3 extends over 17 amino acids. V trimming: 3 bases; J trimming: 0 bases; junction bases outside the gene matches: 7. This CDR3 reads CASSDFRTSGPSYEQYF. The DNA of the CDR3 is TGCGCCAGCAGTGACTTCAGGACTAGCGGGCCCTCCTACGAGCAGTACTTC.

The CDR3 region is CASSYNPRGLEGPFF. The CDR3 DNA is TGTGCCAGCAGTTACAACCCCAGGGGATTAGAGGGGCCGTTCTTC. V gene TRBV6-2 or TRBV6-3 combines with J gene TRBJ2-1; D might be TRBD1 (6 bases). Germline V gene lookup returns CDR1 MNHEY and CDR2 SVGEGT. V was pared by 2 bases and J by 15 bases, with 23 bases between. This CDR3 region has 15 residues.

V usage is TRBV30 and J usage is TRBJ2-2; D may be TRBD2 (6 bases). Trimming took off 5 bases at V and 2 bases at J, with 12 bases between the two ends. The germline V gene encodes CDR1 GTSNPN and CDR2 SVGIG (reference sequence). CDR3 size: 14 residues. The CDR3 loop is CAWARETNTGELFF. CDR3 DNA: TGTGCCTGGGCCCGGGAGACAAACACCGGGGAGCTGTTTTTT.

The chain couples TRBV27 to TRBJ1-4, with D maybe TRBD1 (6 bases). The CDR3 runs 14 residues. Germline CDR1 and CDR2: MNHEY and SMNVEV (reference sequence). V gave up 2 bases and J gave up 7 bases, with 11 bases separating them. The CDR3 loop is CASSLGNRAEKLFF. The CDR3 bases are TGTGCCAGCAGTTTAGGGAACAGGGCTGAAAAACTGTTTTTT.

CDR3 amino acids: CASSLEGGSSYNEQFF. CDR3 nucleotide sequence: TGCGCCAGCAGCTTGGAAGGCGGGAGCTCCTACAATGAGCAGTTCTTC. The rearrangement uses TRBV5-1 and TRBJ2-1, with 7 bases lining up with TRBD2. The CDR3 is 16 amino acids. Germline V CDR1 and CDR2: SGHRS, YFSETQ. V lost 0 bases and J lost 0; bases outside the gene matches: 3.

The CDR3 loop reads CASSLYASRTYEQYF. Here the CDR3 DNA reads TGTGCCAGCAGCTTATATGCTAGCCGGACCTACGAGCAGTACTTC. V and J are TRBV7-2 and TRBJ2-7; D possibly corresponds to TRBD2 (5 bases). The CDR3 sequence is 15 residues long. The V gene's germline CDR1 is SGHTA and CDR2 FQGNSA. Trimming removed 2 bases from V and 2 bases from J, with 13 bases in between. Variable domain in full (rest from reference TRBV7-2 and TRBJ2-7): GAGVSQSPSNKVTEKGKDVELRCDPISGHTALYWYRQSLGQGLEFLIYFQGNSAPDKSGLPSDRFSAERTGGSVSTLTIQRTQQEDSAVYLCASSLYASRTYEQYFGPGTRLTVT.